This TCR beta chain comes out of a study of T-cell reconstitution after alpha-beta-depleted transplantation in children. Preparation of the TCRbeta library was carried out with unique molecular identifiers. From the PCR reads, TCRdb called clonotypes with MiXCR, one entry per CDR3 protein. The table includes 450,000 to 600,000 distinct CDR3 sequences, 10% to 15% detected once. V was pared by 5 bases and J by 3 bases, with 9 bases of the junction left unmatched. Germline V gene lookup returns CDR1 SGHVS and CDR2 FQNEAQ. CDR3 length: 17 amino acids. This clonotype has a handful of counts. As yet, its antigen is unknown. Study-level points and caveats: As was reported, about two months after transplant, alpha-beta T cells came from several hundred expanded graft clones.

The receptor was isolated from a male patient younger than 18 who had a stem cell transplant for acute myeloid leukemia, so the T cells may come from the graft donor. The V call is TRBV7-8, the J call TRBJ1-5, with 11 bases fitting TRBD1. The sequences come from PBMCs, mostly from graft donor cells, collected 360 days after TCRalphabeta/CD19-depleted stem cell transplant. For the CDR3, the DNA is TGTGCCAGCAGCCCCGGGACAGGGGGAGCCCTCAATCAGCCCCAGCATTTT. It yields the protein CASSPGTGGALNQPQHF.